The 12 T cell receptor beta chains listed next were all sequenced from one sample in a study of T cells after yellow fever vaccination. Using its own MiXCR run on the 5' RACE reads, TCRdb lists one record per CDR3 protein. The sample carries just over 300,000 distinct CDR3 sequences, roughly 3.5% recorded once. The source material was PBMCs, sampled on the day of the yellow fever booster vaccination. The receptor set was obtained from a man between 18 and 35 years old who received the YFV17D yellow fever vaccine.

This clonotype was recorded at least ten times. This chain connects TRBV7-9 to TRBJ1-4, with 7 bases lining up with TRBD1. Germline V gene sequence: CDR1 SEHNR, CDR2 FQNEAQ (reference sequence). CDR3 length equals 13 residues. J lost 7 bases, V lost 8 bases, and 7 bases had no gene match. The CDR3 nucleotides are TGTGCCAGCCGCGAGGGGGCAGGTGAAAAACTGTTTTTT. It encodes CASREGAGEKLFF.

This clonotype has at least ten counts. V gene TRBV5-6 combines with J gene TRBJ2-7; TRBD2 is a possible D gene (6 bases). The germline gives CDR1 SGHDT, CDR2 YYEEEE. The CDR3 covers 13 residues. V was clipped by 4 bases and J by 4 bases, with 12 bases between them. The CDR3 bases are TGTGCCAGCAGCGTGGGACTTCCTTACGAGCAGTACGTC. It translates to CASSVGLPYEQYV.

This clonotype was counted many times. V usage is TRBV27 and J usage is TRBJ2-7; TRBD1 agrees at 10 bases. The CDR3 totals 16 residues. Germline CDR1 reads MNHEY; CDR2 reads SMNVEV (reference sequence). V shed 8 bases, J shed 2 bases, and the junction held 12 bases outside the gene matches. CDR3 sequence: CASGDRDRGFPYEQYF. The CDR3, as DNA: TGTGCCAGCGGCGACCGGGACAGGGGATTCCCCTACGAGCAGTACTTC.

This chain connects TRBV4-2 to TRBJ2-3; a possible D gene is TRBD2 (7 bases). The V gene's germline CDR1 is LGHNA and CDR2 YNFKEQ. The CDR3 loop spans 17 amino acids. V lost 0 bases, J lost 0 bases, and 13 bases lay in between. In DNA form, the CDR3 reads TGTGCCAGCAGCCAAGAGGGGGGCGGGGGAAGCACAGATACGCAGTATTTT. Translating gives CASSQEGGGGSTDTQYF.

This clonotype was found a few times. V is TRBV5-5 and J is TRBJ1-2; D might be TRBD1 (5 bases). The germline V and J ends were trimmed by 1 base and 3 bases, with 7 bases remaining between them. The CDR3 consists of 13 residues. CDR1 is SGHKS, CDR2 YYEKEE, per germline (reference sequence). The CDR3 coding sequence is TGTGCCAGCAGCTTGCAGGGCTACTATGGCTACACCTTC. Protein product: CASSLQGYYGYTF.

This clonotype was observed a few times. The V and J genes are TRBV10-3 and TRBJ1-2; TRBD1 matches at 7 bases. Losses at the gene ends were 8 bases for V and 4 bases for J; bases not matched to a gene: 4. From germline, CDR1 is ENHRY and CDR2 SYGVKD. CDR3 length: 12 residues. This chain's CDR3 is CAIDRDSYGYTF. The CDR3 coding sequence is TGTGCCATCGACAGGGATTCCTATGGCTACACCTTC.

This clonotype was counted ten times or more. The V gene is TRBV7-9, the J gene TRBJ2-1; 7 bases match TRBD1. The germline V gene encodes CDR1 SEHNR and CDR2 FQNEAQ (reference sequence). The CDR3 spans 15 residues. J was trimmed by 8 bases and V by 3 bases; bases with no gene match: 10. The CDR3 is CASSLARGPDYEQFF. DNA of the CDR3: TGTGCCAGCAGCTTGGCGAGGGGGCCGGATTATGAGCAGTTCTTC. Supplemented by reference TRBV7-9 and TRBJ2-1, the full variable domain reads DTGVSQNPRHKITKRGQNVTFRCDPISEHNRLYWYRQTLGQGPEFLTYFQNEAQLEKSRLLSDRFSAERPKGSFSTLEIQRTEQGDSAMYLCASSLARGPDYEQFFGPGTRLTVL.

This clonotype was observed many times. The rearrangement uses TRBV12-3 or TRBV12-4 and TRBJ2-2; 8 bases align to TRBD1. Trimming removed 8 bases from V and 2 bases from J; junction bases left unmatched: 7. This CDR3 contains 15 residues. This CDR3 is CASGRDRINTGELFF. In DNA form, the CDR3 reads TGTGCCAGCGGCCGGGACAGGATAAACACCGGGGAGCTGTTTTTT.

This clonotype was seen many times. The rearrangement joins TRBV5-4 to TRBJ1-1; TRBD1 matches at 7 bases. The junction had 13 bases not matched to a gene; V was cut back by 6 bases and J by 5 bases. CDR1 and CDR2 (germline): SGHNT, YYREEE (reference sequence). This CDR3 contains 15 residues. The CDR3, as DNA: TGTGCCAGCACCTTAGGCGCCCCAGGGGGGACTGAAGCTTTCTTT. It translates to CASTLGAPGGTEAFF. The full variable domain, with the rest looked up from reference TRBV5-4 and TRBJ1-1, is ETGVTQSPTHLIKTRGQQVTLRCSSQSGHNTVSWYQQALGQGPQFIFQYYREEENGRGNFPPRFSGLQFPNYSSELNVNALELDDSALYLCASTLGAPGGTEAFFGQGTRLTVV.

The chain combines TRBV2 with TRBJ2-5, with TRBD1 matching 7 bases. Germline V gene data show CDR1 as SNHLY and CDR2 as FYNNEI. V gave up 3 bases and J gave up 0 bases; unmatched junction bases: 7. This CDR3 is built from 16 residues. CDR3: CASSETTGAYQETQYF. The CDR3 DNA reads TGTGCCAGCAGTGAGACTACAGGGGCGTACCAAGAGACCCAGTACTTC.

The sample holds many counts of this clonotype. This chain uses TRBV5-1 with TRBJ2-2; D ambiguous. CDR1 and CDR2 from the germline V gene are SGHRS and YFSETQ. This CDR3 is 15 amino acids long. Trimming shortened V by 0 bases and J by 4 bases, and 10 bases separated the two germline ends. CDR3 amino acids: CASSLVRSTTGELFF. In DNA, the CDR3 is TGCGCCAGCAGCTTGGTCAGGTCCACCACCGGGGAGCTGTTTTTT.

The chain recombines TRBV11-2 with TRBJ2-5; D is unclear. V lost 5 bases to trimming and J lost 5 bases, with 9 bases between them. The CDR3 totals 12 residues. The germline gives CDR1 SGHAT, CDR2 FQNNGV. CDR3 sequence reads: CASSGVLETQYF. Written as DNA, the CDR3 is TGTGCCAGCAGCGGGGTTCTGGAGACCCAGTACTTC.